These 23 T cell receptor beta chains originate from one sample sequenced in a study of OX40 agonist ivuxolimab in advanced cancers. Library preparation employed the immunoSEQ multiplex PCR assay. TCRdb provides this immuneACCESS table in a form limited to in-frame rearrangements. Some clones are lacking; in checked studies, under half of them reflect an unresolved V gene, and why the rest are absent is not known. A total of almost 45,000 clones appear in this sample, roughly 90% of them only once. The top ten constitute roughly 18% of the sample. The specimen was CD4+ or CD8+ T cells sorted from blood, collected in a trial of the OX40 agonist ivuxolimab. These receptors all come from an adult with an advanced solid tumor such as melanoma, head and neck, liver or kidney cancer.

As DNA, the CDR3 is TGTGCCAGCAGTTTTGGGACAGGGAACTATGGCTACACCTTC. As protein: CASSFGTGNYGYTF. This chain uses TRBV6-1 with TRBJ1-2, with 9 bases fitting TRBD1. V was pared by 5 bases and J by 2 bases, with 3 bases of the junction left unmatched. The CDR3 extends over 14 amino acids. Germline V CDR1 and CDR2: MNHNS, SASEGT.

The chain employs TRBV11-1 and TRBJ1-4; D gene unclear. Germline V gene sequence: CDR1 SGHAT, CDR2 FQDESV (reference sequence). The CDR3 is 16 residues long. V lost 4 bases and J 8 bases, leaving 20 bases between the germline ends. In DNA form, the CDR3 reads TGTGCCAGCAGCTCCACCAGGACGACGGTGAACGAAAAACTGTTTTTT. It translates to CASSSTRTTVNEKLFF.

This chain uses TRBV29-1 with TRBJ1-2; a possible D gene is TRBD1 (5 bases). Trimming cost V 8 bases and J 8 bases, with 21 bases left between them. Germline CDR1 reads SQVTM; CDR2 reads ANQGSEA. The CDR3 loop spans 13 amino acids. CDR3 protein: CSSPSDTKSGYTF. In DNA, the CDR3 is TGCAGCTCCCCATCGGACACGAAGAGCGGCTACACCTTC.

The DNA of the CDR3 is TGTGCCAGCAAAGCAGGGGATCATTCACCCCTCCACTTT. Amino acid sequence: CASKAGDHSPLHF. The chain has TRBV6-5 and TRBJ1-6; D is possibly TRBD1 (6 bases). The length of the CDR3 is 13 residues. Germline CDR1 MNHEY, CDR2 SVGAGI. V lost 7 bases and J lost 8, with 12 bases in between.

The gene calls are TRBV29-1 and TRBJ2-1; 11 bases are shared with TRBD2. V was clipped by 7 bases and J by 7 bases; unmatched bases: 12. CDR1 is SQVTM, CDR2 ANQGSEA, per germline. The CDR3 covers 15 residues. The CDR3 reads CSAKGLAGGINEQFF. The CDR3 bases are TGCAGCGCCAAGGGGCTAGCGGGGGGAATAAATGAGCAGTTCTTC.

The rearrangement uses TRBV6-6 and TRBJ2-5; possibly TRBD2 for D (6 bases). This CDR3 is 14 amino acids long. V was cut by 6 bases and J by 2 bases, with 13 bases left in between. Germline V gene data show CDR1 as MNHNY and CDR2 as SVGAGI (reference sequence). This CDR3 reads CASSRTGGQETQYF. The CDR3 DNA sequence: TGTGCCAGCAGCCGCACCGGGGGACAAGAGACCCAGTACTTC.

The chain is built from TRBV7-9 and TRBJ2-2; no clear D gene. V was clipped by 5 bases and J by 0 bases, with 10 bases between them. Germline values: CDR1 SEHNR, CDR2 FQNEAQ (reference sequence). This CDR3 is built from 15 residues. The CDR3 nucleotides are TGTGCCAGCAGCCTCTCGAGCGCGAACACCGGGGAGCTGTTTTTT. It codes for CASSLSSANTGELFF.

This chain joins TRBV19 and TRBJ1-2, with D unclear. The CDR3 totals 13 residues. The V gene's germline CDR1 is LNHDA and CDR2 SQIVND (reference sequence). V lost 7 bases, J lost 6 bases, and 15 bases lay in between. CDR3 nucleotide sequence: TGTGCCAGTACCTCCTCGGGTCTTAATGGCTACACCTTC. Translated, it gives CASTSSGLNGYTF.

The CDR3 spells CATRGQGVPLKVFNYGYTF. DNA of the CDR3: TGTGCGACCCGGGGACAGGGGGTCCCACTCAAGGTTTTTAACTATGGCTACACCTTC. The V call is TRBV28, the J call TRBJ1-2; 11 nucleotides line up with TRBD1. Germline V CDR1 and CDR2: MDHEN, SYDVKM. The CDR3 totals 19 residues.

The chain uses TRBV27 and TRBJ1-2; weak D call: TRBD1 (5 bases). This CDR3 is 13 amino acids long. V was cut by 6 bases and J by 2 bases, with 10 bases left in between. The germline gives CDR1 MNHEY, CDR2 SMNVEV (reference sequence). DNA for the CDR3: TGTGCCAGCAGGTTGACAGAGAACTATGGCTACACCTTC. Its protein is CASRLTENYGYTF.

The gene calls are TRBV7-9 and TRBJ1-2; no clear D gene. The CDR3 runs to 12 residues. V was shortened by 6 bases and J by 4 bases, with 9 bases between the two germline ends. Germline-derived CDR1 and CDR2 are SEHNR and FQNEAQ (reference sequence). The CDR3 sequence is CASRGGTYGYTF. In DNA form, the CDR3 reads TGTGCCAGCAGAGGAGGCACCTATGGCTACACCTTC.

The gene calls are TRBV27 and TRBJ2-5; perhaps D is TRBD1 or TRBD2 (6 bases each). The CDR3 totals 13 residues. Germline V gives CDR1 MNHEY, CDR2 SMNVEV (reference sequence). V lost 8 bases, J lost 3 bases, and 13 bases lay in between. CDR3 sequence (DNA): TGTGCCAGCGGAGGGGGGACAAAAGAGACCCAGTACTTC. It codes for CASGGGTKETQYF.

The rearrangement links TRBV6-1 to TRBJ1-4; TRBD1 aligns across 8 bases. The CDR3 has 17 amino acids. Germline V gene sequence: CDR1 MNHNS, CDR2 SASEGT. V gave up 4 bases and J gave up 4 bases; unmatched junction bases: 11. The CDR3 DNA reads as TGTGCCAGCAGTGTCGGGACAGGACTTTCCCTTAATGAAAAACTGTTTTTT. It translates to CASSVGTGLSLNEKLFF.

The rearrangement joins TRBV4-3 to TRBJ2-3; no clear D. The CDR3 loop spans 14 amino acids. Germline lookup yields CDR1 LGHNA and CDR2 YSLEER. Trimming removed 1 base from V and 2 bases from J, with 7 bases in between. CDR3: CASSQVGNTDTQYF. Written as DNA, the CDR3 is TGCGCCAGCAGCCAAGTGGGGAACACAGATACGCAGTATTTT.

The chain links TRBV7-8 to TRBJ1-5; unclear D gene. Trimming stripped 1 base from V and 7 bases from J, with 17 bases between. The CDR3 covers 16 residues. The germline CDR1 and CDR2 sequences are SGHVS and FQNEAQ. CDR3 sequence (DNA): TGTGCCAGCAGCTTAGATGAAGGAGGGTGGGTCCAGCCCCAGCATTTT. Its translation: CASSLDEGGWVQPQHF.

V and J are TRBV4-3 and TRBJ1-3; TRBD1 matches at 10 bases. The CDR3 sequence is 17 residues long. Germline V lookup: CDR1 LGHNA, CDR2 YSLEER. J was trimmed by 3 bases and V by 0 bases; bases with no gene match: 5. In nucleotides, the CDR3 is TGCGCCAGCAGCCAAGAGGGGGGGACAGGGGATGGAAACACCATATATTTT. It encodes CASSQEGGTGDGNTIYF.

Concerning this clone itself: The sample holds other DNA sequences that translate to the same CDR3. The rearrangement links TRBV7-6 to TRBJ2-3; D call uncertain. Germline CDR1 is SGHVS and CDR2 is FNYEAQ. The V end was cut by 1 base, the J end by 1 base, with 9 bases between. CDR3 length: 15 amino acids. The CDR3, as DNA: TGTGCCAGCAGCTTAGAATCTATCCGCACAGATACGCAGTATTTT. Amino acid sequence: CASSLESIRTDTQYF.

Only one count was recorded for this clone. Other DNA sequences from this sample encode an identical CDR3 as well. V usage is TRBV28 and J usage is TRBJ1-1, with D hard to call. V dropped 7 bases and J dropped 0 bases, with 18 bases sitting between them. Germline V CDR1 and CDR2: MDHEN, SYDVKM. The CDR3 loop spans 16 amino acids. CDR3 DNA: TGTGCCAGCAATGGAATAGACATTTCCATGAACACTGAAGCTTTCTTT. Residues: CASNGIDISMNTEAFF.

This chain joins TRBV11-2 and TRBJ1-2, with TRBD1 as a possible D gene (6 bases). The germline CDR1 and CDR2 sequences are SGHAT and FQNNGV. V lost 5 bases to trimming and J lost 7 bases, with 14 bases between them. This CDR3 spans 13 amino acids. The CDR3 DNA follows: TGTGCCAGCAGCCCGGTAGGGGGTTTTGGCTACACCTTC. Encoded protein: CASSPVGGFGYTF.

A single count supports this clone. The genes are TRBV9 and TRBJ1-5; the D is unclear. CDR1 is SGDLS and CDR2 is YYNGEE in the germline V gene. CDR3 length equals 14 residues. Between the trimmed V and J ends, which lost 0 bases and 10 bases, there was a span of 14 bases. The CDR3 region is CASSVGGGPGPQHF. The CDR3 DNA reads as TGTGCCAGCAGCGTAGGTGGCGGCCCAGGTCCCCAGCATTTT. Filled out from reference TRBV9 and TRBJ1-5, the complete variable domain reads DSGVTQTPKHLITATGQRVTLRCSPRSGDLSVYWYQQSLDQGLQFLIQYYNGEERAKGNILERFSAQQFPDLHSELNLSSLELGDSALYFCASSVGGGPGPQHFGDGTRLSIL.

The CDR3 spells CASSEGHKSHEQYF. The CDR3 nucleotides are TGTGCCAGCAGCGAGGGACATAAGTCCCACGAGCAGTACTTC. V usage is TRBV9 and J usage is TRBJ2-7, with D perhaps matching TRBD1 (6 bases). The ends were cut back, 3 bases at V and 5 bases at J, with 15 bases in the middle. Per germline, CDR1 SGDLS and CDR2 YYNGEE. CDR3 length: 14 amino acids.

The rearrangement uses TRBV28 and TRBJ2-1; maybe TRBD2 (5 bases). CDR3 size: 15 residues. V lost 3 bases and J lost 5, with 14 bases in between. The germline gives CDR1 MDHEN, CDR2 SYDVKM. In nucleotides, the CDR3 is TGTGCCAGCAGTTTGGTCGGGGTAGGAGACAATGAGCAGTTCTTC. It specifies CASSLVGVGDNEQFF.

The chain carries TRBV13 and TRBJ1-1, with D perhaps matching TRBD1 (5 bases). V lost 0 bases and J 5 bases, leaving 13 bases between the germline ends. The CDR3 covers 15 residues. Germline V CDR1 and CDR2: PRHDT, FYEKMQ (reference sequence). The CDR3 sequence is CASSLGRRGVTEAFF. The DNA of the CDR3 is TGTGCCAGCAGCTTAGGCCGGAGAGGGGTAACTGAAGCTTTCTTT.